A single sample is the source of the 3 T cell receptor beta chains below, sequenced in a study of cytomegalovirus exposure and HLA in healthy donors. Here immunoSEQ multiplex PCR was the method, and the copy in TCRdb shows in-frame clones only, minus some. Of 55,000 to 70,000 clones detected, 75% to 90% appear once; the ten largest clones hold roughly 1.8%. The sample comprised PBMCs. These receptors all come from a young woman in good health and CMV-seronegative.

The genes are TRBV4-2 and TRBJ2-3; D is possibly TRBD2 (6 bases). V shed 0 bases and J shed 0 bases, with 7 bases lying between them. The V gene's germline CDR1 is LGHNA and CDR2 YNFKEQ. The CDR3 covers 15 residues. The DNA for the CDR3 is TGTGCCAGCAGCCAAGATGGGACTAGCACAGATACGCAGTATTTT. It specifies CASSQDGTSTDTQYF.

The chain is built from TRBV7-2 and TRBJ2-5; no clear D gene. The CDR3 sequence is 16 residues long. Germline V gene lookup returns CDR1 SGHTA and CDR2 FQGNSA. Trimming stripped 5 bases from V and 4 bases from J, with 20 bases between. The CDR3 nucleotides read TGTGCCAGCAGCGCAGGTGGGCAGCTTGGCGTAGAGACCCAGTACTTC. As protein: CASSAGGQLGVETQYF. Based on the CDR3 plus reference TRBV7-2 and TRBJ2-5, the full variable domain is GAGVSQSPSNKVTEKGKDVELRCDPISGHTALYWYRQSLGQGLEFLIYFQGNSAPDKSGLPSDRFSAERTGGSVSTLTIQRTQQEDSAVYLCASSAGGQLGVETQYFGPGTRLLVL.

The count of this clone is one. The J gene is TRBJ2-5, the V gene TRBV7-2; D ambiguous. V was shortened by 4 bases and J by 4 bases, with 10 bases between the two germline ends. The CDR3 contains 13 residues. Germline V gene lookup returns CDR1 SGHTA and CDR2 FQGNSA. Written as DNA, the CDR3 is TGTGCCAGCAGCTCCGCGGAAGGAGAGACCCAGTACTTC. Translated: CASSSAEGETQYF.